This TCR beta chain emerged from a study of cytomegalovirus exposure and HLA in healthy donors. Amplification used 60 Vbeta primers and 13 Jbeta primers. Some clones are missing from TCRdb's copy, which holds only in-frame ones; the method was immunoSEQ multiplex PCR. The sample shows about 110,000 clones, around 63% of them seen only once. In germline, CDR1 is KGHSH, CDR2 LQKENI. V trimming: 3 bases; J trimming: 9 bases; junction bases outside the gene matches: 2. The CDR3 sequence is 14 residues long. This clone was observed a single time. The clonotype comes from a young man in good health and CMV-seronegative. The sequenced material came from PBMCs. The gene calls are TRBV18 and TRBJ2-1; 13 positions agree with TRBD2. The CDR3 region is CASSPGTSGAEQFF. The CDR3, as DNA: TGTGCCAGCTCACCCGGGACTAGCGGGGCTGAGCAGTTCTTC.